The clone carrying this TCR beta chain occurred once. Only in-frame clones appear in the TCRdb table, and some are missing; sequencing was by immunoSEQ multiplex PCR. The sample contains under 100,000 clones, 85% to 95% of which appear only once. This sample stems from a study of T cell changes during pregnancy in multiple sclerosis. CDR1 is LGHNA and CDR2 is YSLEER in the germline V gene. The CDR3 is 16 amino acids. V lost 0 bases to trimming and J lost 7 bases; unmatched junction nucleotides: 4. This receptor was taken from a female donor in good health, enrolled as a control in a pregnancy study. Sequencing used peripheral blood, obtained in the first trimester of pregnancy. The chain couples TRBV4-3 to TRBJ2-6, with 9 bases aligning to TRBD1. For the CDR3, the DNA is TGCGCCAGCAGCCAAGAAAACAGGGGGCTAGCCAACGTCCTGACTTTC. This translates into CASSQENRGLANVLTF.